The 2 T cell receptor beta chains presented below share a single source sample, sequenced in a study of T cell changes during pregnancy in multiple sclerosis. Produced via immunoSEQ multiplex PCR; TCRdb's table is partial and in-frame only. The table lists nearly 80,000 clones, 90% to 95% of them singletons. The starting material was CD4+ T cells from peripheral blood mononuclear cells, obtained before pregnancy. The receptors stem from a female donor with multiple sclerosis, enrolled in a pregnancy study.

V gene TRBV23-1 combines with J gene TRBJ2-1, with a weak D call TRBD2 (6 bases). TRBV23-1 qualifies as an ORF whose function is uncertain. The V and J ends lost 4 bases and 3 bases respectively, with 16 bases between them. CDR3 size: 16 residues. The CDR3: CASSPSSWDFYNEQFF. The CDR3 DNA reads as TGCGCCAGCAGTCCCTCTAGCTGGGACTTCTACAATGAGCAGTTCTTC.

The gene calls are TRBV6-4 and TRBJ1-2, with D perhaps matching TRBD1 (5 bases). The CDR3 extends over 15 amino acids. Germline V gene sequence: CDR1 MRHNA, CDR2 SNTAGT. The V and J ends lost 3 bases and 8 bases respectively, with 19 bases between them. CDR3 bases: TGTGCCAGCAGTGATCGGTCGAAAGGGGTGGAAGGCTACACCTTC. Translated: CASSDRSKGVEGYTF.